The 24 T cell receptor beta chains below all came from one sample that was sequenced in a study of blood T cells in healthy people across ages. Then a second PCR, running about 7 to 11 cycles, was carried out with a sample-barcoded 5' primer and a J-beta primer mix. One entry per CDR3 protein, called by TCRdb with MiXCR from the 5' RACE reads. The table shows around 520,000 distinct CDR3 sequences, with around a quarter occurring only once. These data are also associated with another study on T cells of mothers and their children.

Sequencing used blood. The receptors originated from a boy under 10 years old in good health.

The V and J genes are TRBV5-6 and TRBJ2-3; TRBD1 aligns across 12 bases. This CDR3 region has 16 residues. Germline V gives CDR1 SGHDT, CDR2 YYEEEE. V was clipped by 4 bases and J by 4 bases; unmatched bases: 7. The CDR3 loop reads CASSVPGQGAPDTQYF. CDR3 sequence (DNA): TGTGCCAGCAGCGTTCCGGGACAGGGGGCCCCAGATACGCAGTATTTT.

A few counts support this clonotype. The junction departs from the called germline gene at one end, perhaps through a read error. DNA of the CDR3: TGCAGTGCTAGAGCCCACGGGGTCAGGGGCTATAGCTACACCTTC. This sequence encodes CSARAHGVRGYSYTF. The gene calls are TRBV20-1 and TRBJ1-2, with D perhaps matching TRBD1 (6 bases). The CDR3 is made up of 15 amino acids. Germline CDR1 DFQATT, CDR2 SNEGSKA (reference sequence).

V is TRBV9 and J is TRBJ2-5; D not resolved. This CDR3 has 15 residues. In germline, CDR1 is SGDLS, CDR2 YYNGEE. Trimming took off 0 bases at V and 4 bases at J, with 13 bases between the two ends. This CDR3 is CASSVGEGWIETQYF. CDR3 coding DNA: TGTGCCAGCAGCGTAGGGGAAGGATGGATAGAGACCCAGTACTTC.

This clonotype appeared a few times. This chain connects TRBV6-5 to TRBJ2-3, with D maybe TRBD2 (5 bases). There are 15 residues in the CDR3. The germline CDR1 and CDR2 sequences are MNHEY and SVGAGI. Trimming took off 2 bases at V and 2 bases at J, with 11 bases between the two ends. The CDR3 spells CASSYLRTATDTQYF. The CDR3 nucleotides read TGTGCCAGCAGTTACCTTCGGACTGCCACAGATACGCAGTATTTT.

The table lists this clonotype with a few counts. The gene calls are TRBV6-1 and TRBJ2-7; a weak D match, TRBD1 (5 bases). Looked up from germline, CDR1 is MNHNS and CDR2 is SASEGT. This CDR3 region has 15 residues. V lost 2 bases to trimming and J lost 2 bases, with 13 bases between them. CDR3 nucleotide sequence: TGTGCCAGCAGTGAAACCTGGGGCAGTACCTACGAGCAGTACTTC. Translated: CASSETWGSTYEQYF.

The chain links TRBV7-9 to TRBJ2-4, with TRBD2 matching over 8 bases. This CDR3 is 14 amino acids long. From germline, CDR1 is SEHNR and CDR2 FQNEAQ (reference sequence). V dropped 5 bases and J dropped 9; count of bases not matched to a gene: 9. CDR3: CASSPGGGVGIQYF. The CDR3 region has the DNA TGTGCCAGCAGCCCGGGGGGGGGAGTTGGCATTCAGTACTTC.

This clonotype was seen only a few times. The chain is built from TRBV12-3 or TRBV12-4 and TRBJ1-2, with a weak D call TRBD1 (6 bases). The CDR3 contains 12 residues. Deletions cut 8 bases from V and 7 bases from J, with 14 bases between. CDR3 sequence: CASHRGGSGYTF. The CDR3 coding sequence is TGTGCCAGCCATCGGGGGGGCTCTGGCTACACCTTC.

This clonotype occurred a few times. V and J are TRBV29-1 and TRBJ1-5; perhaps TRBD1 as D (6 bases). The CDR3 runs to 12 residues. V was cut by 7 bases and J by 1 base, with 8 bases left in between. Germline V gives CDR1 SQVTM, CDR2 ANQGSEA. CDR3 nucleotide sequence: TGCAGCGACGGACAGAGCAATCAGCCCCAGCATTTT. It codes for CSDGQSNQPQHF.

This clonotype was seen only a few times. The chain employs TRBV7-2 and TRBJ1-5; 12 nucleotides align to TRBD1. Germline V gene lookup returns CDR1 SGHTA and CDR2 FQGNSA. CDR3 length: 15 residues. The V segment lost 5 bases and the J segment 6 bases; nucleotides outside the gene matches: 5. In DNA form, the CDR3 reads TGTGCCAGCAGCCCGGGGACAGGGGGCAGTCAGCCCCAGCATTTT. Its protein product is CASSPGTGGSQPQHF.

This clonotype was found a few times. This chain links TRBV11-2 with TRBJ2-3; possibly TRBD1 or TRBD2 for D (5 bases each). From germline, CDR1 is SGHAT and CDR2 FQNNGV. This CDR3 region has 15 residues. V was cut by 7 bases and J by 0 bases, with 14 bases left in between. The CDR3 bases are TGTGCCAGCACCGAGGGGATTACTAGCACAGATACGCAGTATTTT. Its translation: CASTEGITSTDTQYF.

The CDR3 is CSVELHSMNTEAFF. The CDR3 DNA is TGCAGCGTTGAGCTACACAGCATGAACACTGAAGCTTTCTTT. The chain joins TRBV29-1 to TRBJ1-1; D call uncertain. The CDR3 spans 14 residues. Looked up from germline, CDR1 is SQVTM and CDR2 is ANQGSEA. The ends were cut back, 3 bases at V and 0 bases at J, with 11 bases in the middle.

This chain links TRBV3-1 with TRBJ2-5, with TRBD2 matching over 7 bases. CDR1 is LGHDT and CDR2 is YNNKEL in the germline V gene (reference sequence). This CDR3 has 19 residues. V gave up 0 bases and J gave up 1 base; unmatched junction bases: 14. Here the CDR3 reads CASSQDSRAYGTTQETQYF. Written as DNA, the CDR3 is TGTGCCAGCAGCCAAGATTCCAGAGCATACGGGACTACCCAAGAGACCCAGTACTTC.

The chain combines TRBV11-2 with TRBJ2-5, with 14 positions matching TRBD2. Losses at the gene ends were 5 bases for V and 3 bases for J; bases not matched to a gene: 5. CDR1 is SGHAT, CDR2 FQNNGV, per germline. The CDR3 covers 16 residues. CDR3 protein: CASSLLTSGREETQYF. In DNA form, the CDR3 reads TGTGCCAGCAGCCTACTGACTAGCGGGAGGGAAGAGACCCAGTACTTC.

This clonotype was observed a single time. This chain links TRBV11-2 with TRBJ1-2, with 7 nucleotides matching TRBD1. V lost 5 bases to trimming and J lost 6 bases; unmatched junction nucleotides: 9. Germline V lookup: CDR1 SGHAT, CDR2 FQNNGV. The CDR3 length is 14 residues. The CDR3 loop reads CASSPTGTADGYTF. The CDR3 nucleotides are TGTGCCAGCAGCCCGACCGGGACAGCCGATGGCTACACCTTC.

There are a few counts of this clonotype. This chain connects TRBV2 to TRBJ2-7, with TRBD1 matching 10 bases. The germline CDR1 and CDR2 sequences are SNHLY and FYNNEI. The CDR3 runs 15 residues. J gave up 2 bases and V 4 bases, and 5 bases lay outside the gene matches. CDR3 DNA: TGTGCCAGCAGTGTCAGGACAGGGGGTACCTACGAGCAGTACTTC. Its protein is CASSVRTGGTYEQYF.

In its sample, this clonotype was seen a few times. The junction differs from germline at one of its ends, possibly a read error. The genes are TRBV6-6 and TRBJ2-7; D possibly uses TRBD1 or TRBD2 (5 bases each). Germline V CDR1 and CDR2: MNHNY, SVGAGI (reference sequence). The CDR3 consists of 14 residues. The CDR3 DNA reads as TGTGTCAGCAGTTACTCGAGGGGCTCCTACGAGCAGTACTTC. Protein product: CVSSYSRGSYEQYF.

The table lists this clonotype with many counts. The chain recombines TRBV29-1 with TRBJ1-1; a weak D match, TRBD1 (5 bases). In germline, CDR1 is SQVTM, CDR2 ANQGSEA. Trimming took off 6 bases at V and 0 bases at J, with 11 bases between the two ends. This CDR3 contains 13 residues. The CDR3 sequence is CSVGTQMNTEAFF. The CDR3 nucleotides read TGCAGCGTCGGGACGCAAATGAACACTGAAGCTTTCTTT.

The CDR3 DNA sequence: TGTGCCACCAGACGGGAGGTCCGGTCCCACGAGCAGTACTTC. Its protein product is CATRREVRSHEQYF. This sequence joins TRBV15 and TRBJ2-7; 7 bases match TRBD2. The length of the CDR3 is 14 residues. The V gene end was trimmed by 6 bases and the J gene end by 5 bases; junction bases not matched to a gene: 10. Germline V gene data show CDR1 as LNHNV and CDR2 as YYDKDF (reference sequence).

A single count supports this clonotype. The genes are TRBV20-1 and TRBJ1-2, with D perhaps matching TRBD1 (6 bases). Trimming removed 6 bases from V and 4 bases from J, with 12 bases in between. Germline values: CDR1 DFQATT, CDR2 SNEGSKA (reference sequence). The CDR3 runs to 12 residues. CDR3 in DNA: TGCAGTGCCGTCGGAGGGGGCTATGGCTACACCTTC. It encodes CSAVGGGYGYTF.

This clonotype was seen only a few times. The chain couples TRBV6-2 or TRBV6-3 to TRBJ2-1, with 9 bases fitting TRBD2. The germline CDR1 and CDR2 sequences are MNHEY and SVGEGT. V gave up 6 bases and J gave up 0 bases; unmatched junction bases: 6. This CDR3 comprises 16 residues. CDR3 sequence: CASSFLSGSSYNEQFF. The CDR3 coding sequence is TGTGCCAGCAGCTTCCTTAGCGGGAGCTCCTACAATGAGCAGTTCTTC.

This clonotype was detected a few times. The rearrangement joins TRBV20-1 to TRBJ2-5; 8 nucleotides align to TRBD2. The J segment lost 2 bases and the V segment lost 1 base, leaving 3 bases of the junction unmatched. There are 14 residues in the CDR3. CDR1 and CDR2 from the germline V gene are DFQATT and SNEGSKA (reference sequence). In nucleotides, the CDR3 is TGCAGTGCTAGAGTCGGGGGGGTACAAGAGACCCAGTACTTC. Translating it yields CSARVGGVQETQYF.

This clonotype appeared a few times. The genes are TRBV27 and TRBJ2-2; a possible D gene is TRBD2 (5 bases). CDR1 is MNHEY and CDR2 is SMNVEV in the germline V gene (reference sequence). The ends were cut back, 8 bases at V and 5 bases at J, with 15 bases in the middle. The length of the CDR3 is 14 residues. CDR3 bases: TGTGCCAGCGGATATGGAGGAACAACCGGGGAGCTGTTTTTT. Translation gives CASGYGGTTGELFF.

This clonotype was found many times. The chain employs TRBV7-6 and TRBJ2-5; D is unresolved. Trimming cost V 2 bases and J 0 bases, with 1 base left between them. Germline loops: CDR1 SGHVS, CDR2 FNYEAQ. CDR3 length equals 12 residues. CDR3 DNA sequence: TGTGCCAGCAGCTTACACCAAGAGACCCAGTACTTC. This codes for CASSLHQETQYF.

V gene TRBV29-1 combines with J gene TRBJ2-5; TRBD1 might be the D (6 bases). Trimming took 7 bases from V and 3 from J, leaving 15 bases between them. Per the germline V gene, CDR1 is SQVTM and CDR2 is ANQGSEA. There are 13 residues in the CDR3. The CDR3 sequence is CSGGQTNKETQYF. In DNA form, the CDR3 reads TGCAGCGGGGGACAAACAAACAAAGAGACCCAGTACTTC.